The 9 T cell receptor beta chains reported below all come from one sample, sequenced in a study of OX40 agonist ivuxolimab in advanced cancers. Some clones are missing from TCRdb's copy, which holds only in-frame ones; the method was immunoSEQ multiplex PCR. The sample yields tens of thousands of clones, around 90% seen once. This specimen was CD4+ or CD8+ T cells sorted from blood, taken in a trial of the OX40 agonist ivuxolimab. The receptor source for this set is an adult with an advanced solid tumor such as melanoma, head and neck, liver or kidney cancer.

The J gene is TRBJ2-1, the V gene TRBV30; the D gene is possibly TRBD1 (5 bases). The germline CDR1 and CDR2 sequences are GTSNPN and SVGIG (reference sequence). Trimming removed 0 bases at V and 8 bases at J, with 8 bases between. The CDR3 is made up of 12 amino acids. This CDR3 reads CAWSVLGDEQFF. CDR3 nucleotides: TGTGCCTGGAGTGTATTAGGGGATGAGCAGTTCTTC. The whole variable domain, filled in from reference TRBV30 and TRBJ2-1, reads SQTIHQWPATLVQPVGSPLSLECTVEGTSNPNLYWYRQAAGRGLQLLFYSVGIGQISSEVPQNLSASRPQDRQFILSSKKLLLSDSGFYLCAWSVLGDEQFFGPGTRLTVL.

The rearrangement joins TRBV19 to TRBJ1-4; possibly TRBD1 for D (5 bases). Germline CDR1 is LNHDA and CDR2 is SQIVND (reference sequence). Trimming shortened V by 5 bases and J by 5 bases, and 15 bases separated the two germline ends. The CDR3 covers 15 residues. Written as DNA, the CDR3 is TGTGCCAGTAGTCCCCTGGAGGGGCCAAATGAAAAACTGTTTTTT. It translates to CASSPLEGPNEKLFF.

The rearrangement uses TRBV21-1 and TRBJ1-5; TRBD1 is the table's D call, not checked against the DNA. TRBV21-1 is a pseudogene segment. The CDR3 covers 18 residues. The CDR3 region is CASSFRLTGPYSNQPQHF. Written as DNA, the CDR3 is TGTGCCAGCAGCTTCCGACTTACAGGACCCTATAGCAATCAGCCCCAGCATTTT.

This clone was detected a few times. This chain connects TRBV18 to TRBJ1-2; D ambiguous. This CDR3 comprises 14 residues. V lost 6 bases, J lost 4 bases, and 15 bases lay in between. Germline assignment: CDR1 KGHSH and CDR2 LQKENI. The CDR3 region is CASSPAAQSYGYTF. The CDR3 coding sequence is TGTGCCAGCTCCCCCGCGGCCCAAAGCTATGGCTACACCTTC.

The chain combines TRBV13 with TRBJ2-1, with unresolved D. The V end was cut by 6 bases, the J end by 1 base, with 10 bases between. Germline-derived CDR1 and CDR2 are PRHDT and FYEKMQ (reference sequence). The CDR3 contains 14 residues. The CDR3 sequence: CASSSPESYNEQFF. In nucleotides, the CDR3 is TGTGCCAGCAGTTCCCCCGAATCCTACAATGAGCAGTTCTTC.

The chain recombines TRBV5-1 with TRBJ1-2; the match to TRBD1 covers 7 bases. The CDR3 length is 15 residues. Unmatched junction bases numbered 6, after V lost 0 bases and J lost 4 bases. Per the germline V gene, CDR1 is SGHRS and CDR2 is YFSETQ. DNA for the CDR3: TGCGCCAGCAGCTTGGGACAGGGCATAGGCTATGGCTACACCTTC. Residues: CASSLGQGIGYGYTF.

The chain combines TRBV6-5 with TRBJ2-7; D uncertain. V lost 6 bases and J lost 5, with 14 bases in between. This CDR3 region has 13 residues. The germline V gene encodes CDR1 MNHEY and CDR2 SVGAGI. The DNA of the CDR3 is TGTGCCAGCAGCCTTATAAGAGGCGACGAGCAGTACTTC. It specifies CASSLIRGDEQYF.

V is TRBV7-6 and J is TRBJ2-1; tentatively, D is TRBD1 (5 bases). V gave up 5 bases and J gave up 7 bases, with 15 bases separating them. The germline V gene encodes CDR1 SGHVS and CDR2 FNYEAQ. The CDR3 sequence is 14 residues long. CDR3 coding DNA: TGTGCCAGCAGCCCCCAGCCAGGGTATAATGAGCAGTTCTTC. Encoded protein: CASSPQPGYNEQFF.

The chain has TRBV7-3 and TRBJ2-4; a weak D match, TRBD2 (5 bases). Trimming pared 6 bases from V and 0 bases from J, leaving 18 bases between. Germline CDR1 is SGHTA and CDR2 is FQGTGA. The CDR3 extends over 17 amino acids. Here the CDR3 reads CASRSLQRNLAKNIQYF. In nucleotides, the CDR3 is TGTGCCAGCAGATCATTACAGCGGAATTTAGCCAAAAACATTCAGTACTTC.